The T cell receptor (beta chain) under discussion was sequenced for a study of high-grade serous ovarian cancer treatment subgroups. Study summary: Samples averaged about 15,000 reads and several thousand unique TCR beta rearrangements.

This CDR3 is built from 13 residues. The V gene's germline CDR1 is MDHEN and CDR2 SYDVKM. V was shortened by 0 bases and J by 10 bases, with 7 bases between the two germline ends. Tumor samples were taken before definitive surgery or chemotherapy. Assay: immunoSEQ multiplex PCR; the TCRdb copy retains only in-frame clones and omits some. This table holds approximately 15,000 clones, about 76% found once. The chain recombines TRBV28 with TRBJ1-6; unclear D gene. This receptor was taken from a human donor with high-grade serous ovarian cancer. The sample taken for sequencing was tumor tissue. The CDR3 loop is CASSLWASSPLHF. DNA of the CDR3: TGTGCCAGCAGTTTATGGGCATCGTCACCCCTCCACTTT.